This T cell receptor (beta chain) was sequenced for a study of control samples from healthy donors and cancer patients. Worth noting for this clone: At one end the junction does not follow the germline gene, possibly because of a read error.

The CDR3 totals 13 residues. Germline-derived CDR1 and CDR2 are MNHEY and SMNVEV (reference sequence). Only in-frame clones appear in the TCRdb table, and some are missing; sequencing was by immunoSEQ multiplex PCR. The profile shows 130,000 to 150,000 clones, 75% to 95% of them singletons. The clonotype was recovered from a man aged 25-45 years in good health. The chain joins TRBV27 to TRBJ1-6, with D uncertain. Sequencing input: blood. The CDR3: CASRSFLRSPPHF. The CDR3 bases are TGTGCCAGCAGAAGCTTTTTGAGGTCACCCCCCCACTTT.